This T cell receptor beta chain was recorded in a study of cytomegalovirus exposure and HLA in healthy donors. The study ran its PCR with 60 Vbeta and 13 Jbeta primers. The assay was immunoSEQ multiplex PCR, and TCRdb's table has in-frame clones only and misses some. Of 190,000 or so clones listed, roughly 80% were seen once; the top ten hold 1.5% to 2%. Whole-study findings and limits: The likely explanation for a cluster of highly shared sequence variants was sequencing artifact. The study put 150 to 200 TCR beta chains on its list as cytomegalovirus-associated.

Per germline, CDR1 SGHRS and CDR2 YFSETQ. This CDR3 is built from 15 residues. V was shortened by 1 base and J by 5 bases, with 16 bases between the two germline ends. Notes on this clone: Its antigen remains unidentified.

Sequencing input: PBMCs. This receptor was obtained from a man aged 50-60 years in good health and CMV-seronegative. V usage is TRBV5-1 and J usage is TRBJ2-7; tentative D call: TRBD1 (5 bases). The CDR3 sequence: CASSLSGQGADEQYF. The CDR3 DNA follows: TGCGCCAGCAGCTTGAGTGGGCAGGGCGCCGACGAGCAGTACTTC.